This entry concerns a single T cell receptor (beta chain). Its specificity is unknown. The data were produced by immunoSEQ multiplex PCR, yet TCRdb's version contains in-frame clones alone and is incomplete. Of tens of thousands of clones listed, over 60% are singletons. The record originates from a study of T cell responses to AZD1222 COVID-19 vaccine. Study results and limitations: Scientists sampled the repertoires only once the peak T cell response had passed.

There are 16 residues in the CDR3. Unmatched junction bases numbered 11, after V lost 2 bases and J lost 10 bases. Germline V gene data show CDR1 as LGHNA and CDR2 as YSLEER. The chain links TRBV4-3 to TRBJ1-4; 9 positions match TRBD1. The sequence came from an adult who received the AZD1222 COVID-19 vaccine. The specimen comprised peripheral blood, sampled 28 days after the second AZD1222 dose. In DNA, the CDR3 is TGCGCCAGCAGCCAACCCCCGGGACAGGGCCATGGAAAACTGTTTTTT. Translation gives CASSQPPGQGHGKLFF.